This is a list of T cell receptor beta chains from one sample in a study of shared clonotypes between healthy human individuals. The repertoire was sequenced with immunoSEQ multiplex PCR; TCRdb's copy has only in-frame clones and lacks some. In the table there are roughly 2.4 million clones, approximately 94% of which are singletons. Sequenced: naive CD4+ T cells sorted from blood. The receptors derive from a man between 18 and 35 years old in good health. Both conserved end residues are part of each CDR3. The D gene is left open where the match is weak. Clone size is given for some rows only: seen once, a few or many times, or a class if the clone is expanded.

>TRBV5-1|TRBJ2-7|-|-
TGCGCCAGCAGCTTCGAAGACATATACGAGCAGTACTTC
CASSFEDIYEQYF
>TRBV15|TRBJ1-2|-|-
TGTGCCACCAGCAGAGATGCGGTTAACTATGGCTACACCTTC
CATSRDAVNYGYTF
>TRBV19|TRBJ1-5|-|-
TGTGCCAGTACCACCAACAGGGTCAATCAGCCCCAGCATTTT
CASTTNRVNQPQHF
>TRBV6-6|TRBJ1-2|-|once
TGTGCCAGCAGCCCGGCGGGGGGACTCGACTTCTATGGCTACACCTTC
CASSPAGGLDFYGYTF
>TRBV30|TRBJ1-2|-|few
TGTGCCTGGAGTGGGGCTAACTATGGCTACACCTTC
CAWSGANYGYTF
>TRBV4-3|TRBJ2-1|-|-
TGCGCCAGCAGCCAAGGCGTTCTCCCCAATGAGCAGTTCTTC
CASSQGVLPNEQFF
>TRBV6-5|TRBJ1-1|-|-
TGTGCCAGCAGCCGGGACCGCACAAAGAACACTGAAGCTTTCTTT
CASSRDRTKNTEAFF
>TRBV5-4|TRBJ1-2|-|-
TGTGCCAGCAGCTTGGGCTCAGCTAACTATGGCTACACCTTC
CASSLGSANYGYTF
>TRBV7-2|TRBJ2-1|TRBD1|-
TGTGCCAGCAGCCTGGGACAGGGGGCGAACAATGAGCAGTTCTTC
CASSLGQGANNEQFF
>TRBV7-9|TRBJ2-1|-|-
TGTGCCAGCAGCTTATCAGGTAGCTCCTACAATGAGCAGTTCTTC
CASSLSGSSYNEQFF